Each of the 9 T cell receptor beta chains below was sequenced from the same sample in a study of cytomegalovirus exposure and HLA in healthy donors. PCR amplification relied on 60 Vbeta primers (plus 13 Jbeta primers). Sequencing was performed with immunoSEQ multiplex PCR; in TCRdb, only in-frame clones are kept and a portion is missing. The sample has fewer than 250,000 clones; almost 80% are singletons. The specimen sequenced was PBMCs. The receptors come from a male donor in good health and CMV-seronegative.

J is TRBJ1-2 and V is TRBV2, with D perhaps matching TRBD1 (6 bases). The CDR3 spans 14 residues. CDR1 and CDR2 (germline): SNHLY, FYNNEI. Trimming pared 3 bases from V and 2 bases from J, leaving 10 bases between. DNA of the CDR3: TGTGCCAGCAGTGACAGGGGAACCAACTATGGCTACACCTTC. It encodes CASSDRGTNYGYTF. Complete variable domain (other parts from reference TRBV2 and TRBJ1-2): EPEVTQTPSHQVTQMGQEVILRCVPISNHLYFYWYRQILGQKVEFLVSFYNNEISEKSEIFDDQFSVERPDGSNFTLKIRSTKLEDSAMYFCASSDRGTNYGYTFGSGTRLTVV.

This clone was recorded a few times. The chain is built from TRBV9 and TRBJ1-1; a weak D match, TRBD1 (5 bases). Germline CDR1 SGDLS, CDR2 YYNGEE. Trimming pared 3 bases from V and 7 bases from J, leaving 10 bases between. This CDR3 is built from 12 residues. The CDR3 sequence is CASSGGSGEAFF. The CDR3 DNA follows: TGTGCCAGCAGCGGGGGCAGTGGTGAAGCTTTCTTT.

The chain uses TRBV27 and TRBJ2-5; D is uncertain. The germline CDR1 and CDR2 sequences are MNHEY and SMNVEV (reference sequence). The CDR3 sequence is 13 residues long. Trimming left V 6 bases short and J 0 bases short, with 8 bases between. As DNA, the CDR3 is TGTGCCAGCAGCCCTAGGTACCAAGAGACCCAGTACTTC. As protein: CASSPRYQETQYF.

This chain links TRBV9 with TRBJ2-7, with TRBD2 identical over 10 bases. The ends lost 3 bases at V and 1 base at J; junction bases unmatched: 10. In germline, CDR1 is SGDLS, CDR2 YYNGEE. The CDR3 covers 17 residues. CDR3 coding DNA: TGTGCCAGCAGCGAACACTCCGGGACTAGCGCATCCTACGAGCAGTACTTC. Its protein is CASSEHSGTSASYEQYF.

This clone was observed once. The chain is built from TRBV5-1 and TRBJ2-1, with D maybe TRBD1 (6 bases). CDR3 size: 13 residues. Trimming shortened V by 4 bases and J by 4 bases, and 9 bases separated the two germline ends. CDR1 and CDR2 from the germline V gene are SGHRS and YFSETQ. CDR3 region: CASSTDRYNEQFF. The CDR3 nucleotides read TGCGCCAGCAGCACGGACAGATACAATGAGCAGTTCTTC.

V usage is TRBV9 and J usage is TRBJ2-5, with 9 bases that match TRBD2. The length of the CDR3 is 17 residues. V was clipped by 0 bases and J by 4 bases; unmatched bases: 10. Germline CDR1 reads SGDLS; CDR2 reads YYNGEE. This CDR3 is CASSVEGGSGSSETQYF. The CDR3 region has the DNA TGTGCCAGCAGCGTAGAAGGGGGTAGCGGGAGCTCAGAGACCCAGTACTTC.

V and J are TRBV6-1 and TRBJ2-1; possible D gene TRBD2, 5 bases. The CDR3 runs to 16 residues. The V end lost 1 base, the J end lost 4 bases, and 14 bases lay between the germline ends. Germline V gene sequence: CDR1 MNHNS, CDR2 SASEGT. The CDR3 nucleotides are TGTGCCAGCAGTGAAGGTATGGCGGGTACATACAATGAGCAGTTCTTC. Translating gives CASSEGMAGTYNEQFF.

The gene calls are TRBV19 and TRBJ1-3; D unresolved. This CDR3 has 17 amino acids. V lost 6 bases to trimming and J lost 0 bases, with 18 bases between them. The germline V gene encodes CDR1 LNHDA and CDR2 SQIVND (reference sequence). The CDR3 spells CASRSWRTGDSGNTIYF. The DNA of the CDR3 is TGTGCCAGTAGGTCCTGGCGGACTGGAGACTCTGGAAACACCATATATTTT.

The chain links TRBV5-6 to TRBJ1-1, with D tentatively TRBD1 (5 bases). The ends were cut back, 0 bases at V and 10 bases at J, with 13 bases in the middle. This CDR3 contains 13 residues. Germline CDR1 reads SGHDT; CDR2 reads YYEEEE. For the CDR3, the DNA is TGTGCCAGCAGCTTGGGCAAGGGGCCCGGAGCTTTCTTT. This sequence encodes CASSLGKGPGAFF.